A single T cell receptor (beta chain) is shown here with its context. This clone's antigen is unknown. It has no much larger one-base neighbor in the sample; base qualities were not kept. The data are from a study of T cell clonotyping in hematopoietic cell transplantation (TCRdb year 2021). In the study overall: A total of fewer than 150 blood samples were gathered in the study from fewer than 40 consecutive transplant recipients along with their related donors. Recruitment of patients ran from 2015 to early 2017, and follow-up continued until late 2020 or until death.

On the study overall, not on this receptor specifically: After transplant, TCR diversity in recipients dropped, and pathologically expanded clonotypes increased progressively from day 30 to day 180. Sample size was limited, and cells were not sorted, so CD4 and CD8 repertoire contributions could not be separated. Recipient repertoires showed only a small fraction of overlap with donor repertoires, and over 97% appeared de novo at the given depth. Broader posttransplant TCR repertoire diversity was predicted by donor and pretransplant recipient Inverse Simpson Index values.

Reading the label with the study, this specimen's time point is: 100 days after allo-HCT. Blood samples were obtained from recipients approximately 28 days before transplant and at days 30, 100 and 180 after transplant. Nuclei Lysis Solution was used to extract genomic DNA from fresh or cryopreserved unfractionated peripheral blood mononuclear cells. At the junction V is shortened by 5 bases and J by 9 bases; bases outside the gene matches: 17. CDR3 length: 18 amino acids, cysteine to phenylalanine. The retained sequence is limited to the CDR3, 54 bases, with the frame set at the first base. Reading the germline V gene gives CDR1 SGHTA and CDR2 FQGTGA. With the immunoSEQ assay, which is a bias-controlled multiplex PCR relying on V- and J-specific primers, TCR beta CDR3 regions were amplified from genomic DNA. In a second PCR step, a proprietary barcode and Illumina adapter sequences were attached to the CDR3 amplicons. CDR3 libraries were sequenced on an Illumina MiSeq instrument. Under the source paper's analysis protocol: Export and quality control were performed with immunoSEQ Analyzer 3.0, and downstream analyses were performed with R Bioconductor and Immunarch. Only productive rearrangements within the normalized downsampled data set were used in the calculation of repertoire metrics. In the normalized cohort, clonotypes with more than 5 templates were defined as pathologically expanded. The Inverse Simpson Index served as the measure of repertoire diversity. The non-normalized data set was used for CMV-specificity analyses so that all clonotypes could be captured. The table comes from immuneACCESS by way of TCRdb, which keeps in-frame sequences with V and J called. Part of the clones is missing from these tables; in studies checked, under half for an unresolved V gene and the rest for unknown reasons. The V and J calls and clone size come from that table; D and trimming were worked out from the DNA. Counted in this sample were approximately 12,000 clones; roughly 89% of them appeared once. Of the sample, 15% to 20% is held by the ten largest clones.

The sample consisted of PBMCs, taken 100 days after allogeneic stem cell transplant. This chain joins TRBV7-3 to TRBJ2-1; 12 middle bases align to TRBD1. The clonotype was recovered from a female patient between 55 and 75 years old who had an allogeneic stem cell transplant from an unrelated donor, so the T cells may come from the graft donor. Some clones in this sample may be carry-over from other donors' samples. The CDR3 reads CASSSWGSGTGGWSEQFF. The bases read TGTGCCAGCAGCAGTTGGGGATCCGGGACAGGGGGCTGGAGTGAGCAGTTCTTC.